Below are 26 T cell receptor beta chains sequenced from a single sample in a study of vaccination and CD4 T cells after COVID-19 (dated by TCRdb to the early 2020s). The treatment or condition label here, explained by the study, means: roughly ten-day PBMC culture with coronavirus spike peptide pools or control peptides (ViraFEST assay). CD4+ T cells from unexposed donors were collected before the COVID-19 pandemic (2011-2018). Library prep was done by PCR. The sequencing machine was an Illumina iSeq 100. DNA from cultured CD4+ T cells was subjected to TCR sequencing with the Oncomine TCR Beta short-read assay at the Johns Hopkins FTIC core. The public reads were run again by TCRdb, first through fastp at Q25 and then through MiXCR, and only productive beta chains were kept. Identical CDR3 protein sequences are pooled into one entry, listed with their most common genes and DNA. The sample profile shows about 1,800 distinct CDR3 sequences; 64% of them were found once. The ten top clones hold around 80% of the sample.

The antigens these receptors bind are not known. The material sequenced was CD4+ T cells from blood, cultured in vitro. Every receptor here comes from a human donor in good health.

The rearrangement links TRBV5-1 to TRBJ2-3; 7 nucleotides agree with TRBD2. V gave up 0 bases and J gave up 0 bases; unmatched junction bases: 4. The CDR3 sequence is 16 residues long. CDR1 and CDR2 from the germline V gene are SGHRS and YFSETQ. CDR3 amino acids: CASSLAGGPSTDTQYF. As DNA, the CDR3 is TGCGCCAGCAGCTTGGCGGGGGGTCCTAGCACAGATACGCAGTATTTT.

This clonotype was observed a handful of times. The rearrangement joins TRBV7-2 to TRBJ2-5, with no clear D. The CDR3 covers 13 residues. Germline V gene sequence: CDR1 SGHTA, CDR2 FQGNSA. The V and J ends lost 4 bases and 2 bases respectively, with 8 bases between them. The CDR3 here is CASSSMFQETQYF. The DNA for the CDR3 is TGTGCCAGCAGCTCCATGTTTCAAGAGACCCAGTACTTC.

The chain recombines TRBV6-2 or TRBV6-3 with TRBJ2-7, with 9 bases that match TRBD2. The CDR3 has 14 amino acids. In germline, CDR1 is MNHEY, CDR2 SVGEGT. V lost 2 bases to trimming and J lost 4 bases; unmatched junction nucleotides: 3. The CDR3 spells CASSYGAGGYEQYF. CDR3 nucleotide sequence: TGTGCCAGCAGTTACGGCGCGGGAGGGTACGAGCAGTACTTC.

This clonotype has just a few counts. The chain links TRBV20-1 to TRBJ1-1; TRBD1 matches at 8 bases. The CDR3 runs 14 residues. Germline V gene data show CDR1 as DFQATT and CDR2 as SNEGSKA (reference sequence). Losses at the gene ends were 6 bases for V and 5 bases for J; bases not matched to a gene: 11. CDR3: CSAEGQGGKTEAFF. CDR3 DNA sequence: TGCAGTGCAGAAGGACAGGGAGGGAAGACTGAAGCTTTCTTT.

This chain uses TRBV20-1 with TRBJ2-1, with D uncertain. The germline V gene has CDR1 DFQATT and CDR2 SNEGSKA (reference sequence). The ends were cut back, 2 bases at V and 7 bases at J, with 6 bases in the middle. This CDR3 spans 11 amino acids. The CDR3 loop is CSARSLNEQFF. Here the CDR3 DNA reads TGCAGTGCTAGAAGCCTTAATGAGCAGTTCTTC.

This chain connects TRBV20-1 to TRBJ2-3; D is tentatively TRBD1 or TRBD2 (5 bases each). Trimming shortened V by 1 base and J by 2 bases, and 16 bases separated the two germline ends. This CDR3 region has 16 residues. CDR1 DFQATT and CDR2 SNEGSKA come from the germline V gene (reference sequence). This chain's CDR3 is CSARGGYGDLTDTQYF. In DNA form, the CDR3 reads TGCAGTGCTAGAGGGGGGTATGGCGATCTCACAGATACGCAGTATTTT.

This clonotype was seen only a few times. The chain has TRBV20-1 and TRBJ1-1, with D perhaps matching TRBD1 (5 bases). CDR1 and CDR2 from the germline V gene are DFQATT and SNEGSKA (reference sequence). V was trimmed by 3 bases and J by 0 bases, leaving 11 bases between them. The CDR3 contains 14 residues. CDR3 residues: CSASWGRMNTEAFF. CDR3 coding DNA: TGCAGTGCTAGCTGGGGACGGATGAACACTGAAGCTTTCTTT.

In regard to this clonotype: The junction departs from the called germline gene at one end, perhaps through a read error. This sequence joins TRBV7-6 and TRBJ1-5; D is possibly TRBD1 (6 bases). This CDR3 spans 15 amino acids. Germline V lookup: CDR1 SGHVS, CDR2 FNYEAQ. Here the CDR3 reads CASSRGGGVNQPPHF. Written as DNA, the CDR3 is TGTGCCAGCAGTAGAGGGGGGGGGGTCAATCAGCCCCCGCATTTT.

This clonotype is large within its sample. The V and J genes are TRBV6-1 and TRBJ1-5; possible D gene TRBD1, 5 bases. Germline CDR1 is MNHNS and CDR2 is SASEGT. V shed 3 bases and J shed 3 bases, with 15 bases lying between them. This CDR3 is 16 amino acids long. The CDR3 nucleotides are TGTGCCAGCAGTGATTGGGCCCGAGGGGCCAATCAGCCCCAGCATTTT. As protein: CASSDWARGANQPQHF.

The rearrangement joins TRBV20-1 to TRBJ2-2; TRBD1 is a possible D gene (7 bases). The CDR3 runs to 14 residues. Germline values: CDR1 DFQATT, CDR2 SNEGSKA (reference sequence). V shed 3 bases and J shed 5 bases, with 13 bases lying between them. The CDR3 loop is CSAREGATTGELFF. The CDR3 region has the DNA TGCAGTGCTAGGGAGGGGGCGACGACCGGGGAGCTGTTTTTT.

V usage is TRBV7-6 and J usage is TRBJ1-2; D not resolved. Germline values: CDR1 SGHVS, CDR2 FNYEAQ. The germline V and J ends were trimmed by 6 bases and 2 bases, with 13 bases remaining between them. This CDR3 is built from 14 residues. This chain's CDR3 is CASSSEKNNYGYTF. The CDR3 nucleotides read TGTGCCAGCAGTTCCGAGAAGAACAACTATGGCTACACCTTC.

The rearrangement uses TRBV19 and TRBJ1-5; D is unclear. V was cut by 4 bases and J by 1 base, with 8 bases left in between. The germline CDR1 and CDR2 sequences are LNHDA and SQIVND (reference sequence). The CDR3 totals 14 residues. The CDR3, as DNA: TGTGCCAGTAGTAACCGGGCCAGCAATCAGCCCCAGCATTTT. Translation: CASSNRASNQPQHF.

This chain joins TRBV6-1 and TRBJ2-7; 8 bases match TRBD1. CDR1 and CDR2 (germline): MNHNS, SASEGT. Unmatched junction bases numbered 4, after V lost 5 bases and J lost 4 bases. CDR3 length: 13 amino acids. The CDR3 sequence is CASSNRGKYEQYF. CDR3 nucleotides: TGTGCCAGCAGTAACAGGGGGAAGTACGAGCAGTACTTC.

The chain uses TRBV20-1 and TRBJ1-2; TRBD1 aligns across 7 bases. The germline CDR1 and CDR2 sequences are DFQATT and SNEGSKA (reference sequence). CDR3 size: 15 residues. V dropped 2 bases and J dropped 3; count of bases not matched to a gene: 9. CDR3 nucleotides: TGCAGTGCTAGACCACAGGGGATGTGGGACTATGGCTACACCTTC. Translated, it gives CSARPQGMWDYGYTF.

This chain joins TRBV15 and TRBJ2-5; 9 bases are shared with TRBD1. Looked up from germline, CDR1 is LNHNV and CDR2 is YYDKDF (reference sequence). The CDR3 length is 15 residues. The trim removed 5 bases at V and 4 bases at J, leaving 8 bases unmatched. The CDR3 DNA is TGTGCCACCAGCCCCCGGGGGACAGGGACAGAGACCCAGTACTTC. It encodes CATSPRGTGTETQYF.

The chain joins TRBV10-1 to TRBJ2-3; D is uncertain. This CDR3 spans 14 amino acids. The germline V gene encodes CDR1 WNHNN and CDR2 SYGVQD (reference sequence). Trimming shortened V by 0 bases and J by 2 bases, and 6 bases separated the two germline ends. CDR3 coding DNA: TGCGCCAGCAGTGAGTCTCCAGCCACAGATACGCAGTATTTT. As protein: CASSESPATDTQYF.

This chain connects TRBV20-1 to TRBJ1-1, with a tentative D call TRBD1 (5 bases). V lost 6 bases and J 5 bases, leaving 16 bases between the germline ends. The germline V gene has CDR1 DFQATT and CDR2 SNEGSKA (reference sequence). The CDR3 is 13 amino acids. This CDR3 is CSAGRGEDTEAFF. CDR3 bases: TGCAGTGCGGGTCGGGGGGAGGATACTGAAGCTTTCTTT.

By share, this clonotype counts as medium-sized. The chain links TRBV2 to TRBJ2-1, with TRBD2 matching over 13 bases. The V segment lost 10 bases and the J segment 6 bases; nucleotides outside the gene matches: 6. The germline V gene encodes CDR1 SNHLY and CDR2 FYNNEI. This CDR3 region has 14 residues. For the CDR3, the DNA is TGTGCCATCCCCGGGACTAGCGGGGCCAATGAGCAGTTCTTC. It specifies CAIPGTSGANEQFF.

The chain uses TRBV5-4 and TRBJ1-2, with a tentative D call TRBD1 (6 bases). V dropped 0 bases and J dropped 4 bases, with 10 bases sitting between them. The CDR3 totals 14 residues. Germline assignment: CDR1 SGHNT and CDR2 YYREEE (reference sequence). The CDR3 spells CASSLGGGLYGYTF. CDR3 sequence (DNA): TGTGCCAGCAGCTTGGGCGGGGGCCTCTATGGCTACACCTTC.

The V gene is TRBV10-3, the J gene TRBJ1-5, with D possibly matching TRBD1 (6 bases). The CDR3 contains 13 residues. V lost 10 bases, J lost 3 bases, and 13 bases lay in between. The germline gives CDR1 ENHRY, CDR2 SYGVKD. The CDR3 sequence is CATGWDTNQPQHF. DNA for the CDR3: TGTGCCACGGGCTGGGACACCAATCAGCCCCAGCATTTT.

This rearrangement joins TRBV10-3 to TRBJ1-1, with 7 bases that match TRBD1. The length of the CDR3 is 13 residues. The germline gives CDR1 ENHRY, CDR2 SYGVKD. Germline trimming cut 9 bases from V and 5 bases from J; bases unmatched to any gene: 9. CDR3: CAIRDTGATEAFF. As DNA, the CDR3 is TGTGCCATTAGAGATACAGGGGCAACTGAAGCTTTCTTT.

With respect to this clonotype: A much larger clonotype is one base distant, so this may be a read error. The J gene is TRBJ1-5, the V gene TRBV6-2 or TRBV6-3; D is ambiguous. V was cut by 8 bases and J by 5 bases, with 19 bases left in between. Germline CDR1 reads MNHEY; CDR2 reads SVGEGT. The CDR3 has 15 amino acids. The CDR3 coding sequence is TGTGCCAGCTCCCATGGGAACAAGGGATATCAGCCCCAGCATTTT. Translated, it gives CASSHGNKGYQPQHF.

The V and J genes are TRBV20-1 and TRBJ2-4; D might be TRBD1 (6 bases). The length of the CDR3 is 15 residues. The ends were cut back, 1 base at V and 7 bases at J, with 17 bases in the middle. The germline gives CDR1 DFQATT, CDR2 SNEGSKA (reference sequence). The CDR3 is CSARGKRGLWNIQYF. The CDR3 DNA reads TGCAGTGCTAGAGGGAAGAGGGGGTTGTGGAACATTCAGTACTTC.

The J gene is TRBJ1-5, the V gene TRBV7-2, with D possibly matching TRBD1 (5 bases). Per the germline V gene, CDR1 is SGHTA and CDR2 is FQGNSA. The CDR3 loop spans 15 amino acids. Trimming pared 5 bases from V and 3 bases from J, leaving 14 bases between. The CDR3 bases are TGTGCCAGCAGCCCCCGCAGGGCCCTCAATCAGCCCCAGCATTTT. This codes for CASSPRRALNQPQHF.

V and J are TRBV12-3 or TRBV12-4 and TRBJ1-6; TRBD1 matches at 8 bases. Unmatched junction bases numbered 8, after V lost 5 bases and J lost 5 bases. The CDR3 length is 16 residues. The chain's CDR3 is CASSAPGQGNNSPLHF. The DNA for the CDR3 is TGTGCCAGCAGTGCCCCTGGACAGGGTAATAATTCACCCCTCCACTTT.

The chain is built from TRBV6-2 or TRBV6-3 and TRBJ1-5; D call uncertain. V gave up 6 bases and J gave up 0 bases, with 6 bases separating them. CDR1 and CDR2 from the germline V gene are MNHEY and SVGEGT. This CDR3 has 13 residues. The DNA for the CDR3 is TGTGCCAGCAGATCCCATAGCAATCAGCCCCAGCATTTT. Its translation is CASRSHSNQPQHF.